A selection of T cell receptor beta chains follows, all from one sample in a study of shared clonotypes between healthy human individuals. The method was immunoSEQ multiplex PCR; TCRdb's version includes in-frame clones alone and lacks a portion of them. The sample includes a few million clones, roughly 92% of them seen just once. Specimen: naive CD4+ T cells from PBMCs. These receptors were obtained from a young man in good health. Some clones in this sample may be carry-over from other donors' samples. Each CDR3 is given with its conserved first and last residue. A D gene is named only where the DNA matches it firmly.

v_call d_call cdr3_aa
TRBV28 TRBD1 CASSSSYRDRILGENIQYF
TRBV27 NA CASSWTEQETQYF
TRBV28 NA CASTGGGDSTEAFF
TRBV7-2 NA CASREGHPYNEQFF
TRBV20-1 NA CSARDYGYTF
TRBV5-1 NA CASSLWTVDTQYF
TRBV9 NA CASSELGRLGSETQYF
TRBV6-1 TRBD2 CAGALAGGWTQYF
TRBV7-3 TRBD2 CASSLRGRAGVDEQYF
TRBV5-1 NA CASSSNGPNEKLFF
TRBV30 TRBD2 CAWSATRTSGDFNEQFF
TRBV6-6 TRBD2 CASSYAGAYEQYF
TRBV20-1 NA CSASHDTKQFF
TRBV2 TRBD2 CASGGLAGSYEQYF
TRBV2 TRBD2 CASSELSGTQETQYF
TRBV6-5 NA CASREGSGVYGYTF
TRBV28 TRBD1 CASSLSGQGQGSPLHF
TRBV7-2 NA CASSLVAGANTEAFF
TRBV9 TRBD2 CASSPLSTSGGGEQYF
TRBV18 NA CASSQQETQYF
TRBV28 NA CASTPQGDVYGYTF
TRBV28 NA CASSKRLGAYNEQFF
TRBV6-1 NA CASSEGANYGYTF
TRBV15 TRBD2 CATSRDYRLAGGVNEQFF
TRBV5-1 TRBD1 CASSWAGQGATDTQYF
TRBV28 NA CASSLGTIEQYF
TRBV9 NA CASKALNYGYTF
TRBV27 TRBD1 CASRGDRGGNTIYF